This T cell receptor (beta chain) stems from a study of blood T cell repertoires in COVID-19. As for the study in general: Collection of acute and convalescent COVID-19 samples took place in the United States, Italy and Spain. The analysed material was cDNA or gDNA that came from T cells, B-cell-depleted T cells, or PBMCs.

Original methodology: Estimated nucleated cell counts came from reference gene primer amplification. Profiled with immunoSEQ multiplex PCR; TCRdb holds only in-frame clones, not every one. V, J and clone size reflect that table, while D and trimming were determined from the DNA. The data contain roughly 100,000 clones, about 86% of them singletons. Sequencing was done on a sample of peripheral blood. This TCR derives from an elderly woman with active or convalescent COVID-19.

CDR3 residues: CAWSVALGSGNTIYF. In DNA, the CDR3 is TGTGCCTGGAGTGTAGCGTTGGGCTCTGGAAACACCATATATTTT. The V call is TRBV30, the J call TRBJ1-3; D call uncertain. The V end was cut by 0 bases, the J end by 0 bases, with 9 bases between. The CDR3 loop spans 15 amino acids. Germline V gene data show CDR1 as GTSNPN and CDR2 as SVGIG (reference sequence). Combining the CDR3 with reference TRBV30 and TRBJ1-3 gives the whole variable domain SQTIHQWPATLVQPVGSPLSLECTVEGTSNPNLYWYRQAAGRGLQLLFYSVGIGQISSEVPQNLSASRPQDRQFILSSKKLLLSDSGFYLCAWSVALGSGNTIYFGEGSWLTVV.